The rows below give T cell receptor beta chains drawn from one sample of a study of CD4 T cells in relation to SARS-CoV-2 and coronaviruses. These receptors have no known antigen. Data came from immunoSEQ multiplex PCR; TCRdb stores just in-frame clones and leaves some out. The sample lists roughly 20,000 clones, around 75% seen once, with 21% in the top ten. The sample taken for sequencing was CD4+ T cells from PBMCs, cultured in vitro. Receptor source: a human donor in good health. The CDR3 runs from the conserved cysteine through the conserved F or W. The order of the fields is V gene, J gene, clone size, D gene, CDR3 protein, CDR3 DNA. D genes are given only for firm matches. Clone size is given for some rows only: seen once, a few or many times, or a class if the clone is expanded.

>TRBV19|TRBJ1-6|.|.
CASRAQGDNSPLHF
TGTGCCAGTAGAGCTCAGGGAGATAATTCACCCCTCCACTTT
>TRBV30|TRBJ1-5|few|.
CAWSVRSNQPQHF
TGTGCCTGGAGTGTACGTAGCAATCAGCCCCAGCATTTT
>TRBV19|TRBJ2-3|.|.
CASSADGGFTDTQYF
TGTGCCAGTAGTGCTGACGGGGGTTTCACAGATACGCAGTATTTT
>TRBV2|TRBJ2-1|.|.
CASSEGGDEQFF
TGTGCCAGCAGTGAAGGGGGAGACGAGCAGTTCTTC
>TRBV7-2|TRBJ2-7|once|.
CASSASGSLHYEQYF
TGTGCCAGCAGCGCCTCGGGGTCCCTCCACTACGAGCAGTACTTC
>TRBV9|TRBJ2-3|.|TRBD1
CASSGTGGGDTQYF
TGTGCCAGCAGCGGGACAGGGGGCGGGGATACGCAGTATTTT
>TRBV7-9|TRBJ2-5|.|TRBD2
CASSLQEGGSKQETQYF
TGTGCCAGCAGCTTACAGGAGGGCGGGAGCAAACAAGAGACCCAGTACTTC
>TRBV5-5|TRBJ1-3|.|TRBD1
CASSLLERGQGVVSGNTIYF
TGTGCCAGCAGCTTGCTTGAGAGGGGACAGGGAGTAGTATCTGGAAACACCATATATTTT
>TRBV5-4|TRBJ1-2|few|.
CASSLATLGYGYTF
TGTGCCAGCAGCTTGGCGACCCTGGGCTATGGCTACACCTTC
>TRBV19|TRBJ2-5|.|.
CASSPRHLRETQYF
TGTGCCAGTAGTCCCCGACACCTACGGGAGACCCAGTACTTC
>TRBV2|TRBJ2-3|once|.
CASTGDHTDTQYF
TGTGCCAGCACCGGGGATCACACAGATACGCAGTATTTT
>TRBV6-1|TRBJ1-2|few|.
CASSEGLNYGYTF
TGTGCCAGCAGTGAGGGACTTAACTATGGCTACACCTTC
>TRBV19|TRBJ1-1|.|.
CASSTTGNTEAFF
TGTGCCAGTAGTACCACAGGGAACACTGAAGCTTTCTTT
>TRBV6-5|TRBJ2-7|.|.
CASSPGPPSYEQYF
TGTGCCAGCAGTCCGGGACCCCCGTCCTACGAGCAGTACTTC
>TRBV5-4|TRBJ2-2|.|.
CASSLGGGDSTGELFF
TGTGCCAGCAGCTTGGGGGGGGGCGACAGCACCGGGGAGCTGTTTTTT
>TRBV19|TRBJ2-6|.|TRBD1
CATGTGDRGSGANVLTF
TGTGCCACTGGAACTGGGGACAGGGGATCTGGGGCCAACGTCCTGACTTTC
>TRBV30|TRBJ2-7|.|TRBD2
CAWSSSGRDEQYF
TGTGCCTGGAGTTCCAGCGGGAGAGACGAGCAGTACTTC
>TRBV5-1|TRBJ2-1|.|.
CASSARLAGDEQFF
TGCGCCAGCTCGGCACGCCTAGCAGGAGATGAGCAGTTCTTC
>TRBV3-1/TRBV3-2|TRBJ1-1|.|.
CASSQGPWALTEAFF
TGTGCCAGCAGCCAAGGGCCGTGGGCACTCACTGAAGCTTTCTTT
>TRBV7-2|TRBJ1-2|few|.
CASSLNSYGYTF
TGTGCCAGCAGCTTAAACAGCTATGGCTACACCTTC
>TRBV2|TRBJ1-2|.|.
CASSFEGVNYGYTF
TGTGCCAGCAGTTTCGAAGGGGTCAACTATGGCTACACCTTC
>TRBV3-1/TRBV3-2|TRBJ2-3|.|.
CASSQGRDGYTQYF
TGTGCCAGCAGCCAAGGTCGGGACGGTTATACGCAGTATTTT
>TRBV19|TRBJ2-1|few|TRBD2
CASSPGLAGGSYSYNEQFF
TGTGCCAGTAGTCCAGGACTAGCGGGAGGCTCTTACTCCTACAATGAGCAGTTCTTC
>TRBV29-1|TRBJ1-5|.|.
CSVVEGIGFQPQHF
TGCAGCGTTGTGGAGGGTATAGGTTTCCAGCCCCAGCATTTT
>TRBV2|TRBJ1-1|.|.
CASSGILRDTEAFF
TGTGCCAGCAGTGGTATCCTAAGGGACACTGAAGCTTTCTTT
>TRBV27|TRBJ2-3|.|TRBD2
CASSPGVLAGGGTDTQYF
TGTGCCAGCAGCCCGGGGGTCCTAGCGGGGGGGGGCACAGATACGCAGTATTTT
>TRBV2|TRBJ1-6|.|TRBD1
CASSIRQGKDSPLHF
TGTGCCAGCAGCATCAGACAGGGGAAGGATTCACCCCTCCACTTT
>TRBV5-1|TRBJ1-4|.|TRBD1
CASSLARTGVEEKLFF
TGCGCCAGCAGCTTGGCACGGACAGGGGTCGAAGAAAAACTGTTTTTT
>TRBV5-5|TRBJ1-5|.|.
CASSLLGNQPQHF
TGTGCCAGCAGCTTGCTGGGAAATCAGCCCCAGCATTTT
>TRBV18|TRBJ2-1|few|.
CASSPPRRAGYNEQFF
TGTGCCAGCTCACCACCGCGGCGGGCCGGGTACAATGAGCAGTTCTTC
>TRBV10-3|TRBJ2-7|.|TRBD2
CAIRGGTSGNYEQYF
TGTGCCATCAGGGGTGGGACTAGCGGGAACTACGAGCAGTACTTC
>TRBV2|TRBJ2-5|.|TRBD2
CASRRGGLEETQYF
TGTGCCAGCAGAAGGGGAGGGCTAGAAGAGACCCAGTACTTC
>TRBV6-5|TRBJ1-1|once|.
CASSYGTMNTEAFF
TGTGCCAGCAGTTACGGGACTATGAACACTGAAGCTTTCTTT
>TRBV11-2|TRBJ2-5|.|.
CASSSLRLGAGLETQYF
TGTGCCAGCAGCTCTCTCCGCCTAGGGGCAGGCCTGGAGACCCAGTACTTC
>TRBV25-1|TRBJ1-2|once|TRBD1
CASSEYGTGGYGYTF
TGTGCCAGCAGTGAATACGGGACAGGGGGGTATGGCTACACCTTC
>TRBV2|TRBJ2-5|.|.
CASSAGTQETQYF
TGTGCCAGCAGCGCCGGGACCCAAGAGACCCAGTACTTC
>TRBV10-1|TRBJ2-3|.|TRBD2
CASSLTSGYTDTQYF
TGCGCCAGCAGCTTAACTAGCGGGTACACAGATACGCAGTATTTT